The clone carrying this TCR beta chain has only a few counts. Antigen: not known. The junction does not match germline at one end; this may be a read error. Germline V gene data show CDR1 as SEHNR and CDR2 as FQNEAQ (reference sequence). The CDR3 covers 12 residues. Expressed TCRB transcripts got sequenced, as all isolated RNA was reverse transcribed. An average of approximately 3.6 million reads was obtained for naive, central memory and regulatory T cell samples. Profiled with immunoSEQ multiplex PCR; TCRdb holds only in-frame clones, not every one. The sample includes around 250,000 clones, 25% to 30% of them seen just once. The sample belongs to a study of beta chain features in type 1 diabetes. Study context: There was similarity between patients and healthy donors in age, gender and cell yields. General observations from the study: TCRB CDR3s from Type 1 diabetes patients were moderately but significantly shorter in all four CD4+ subsets.

One heparinised blood draw, averaging approximately 0.11 L, came from each donor. Sequenced material: central memory CD4+ T cells from blood. The receptor was isolated from a man aged 25 to 40 in good health. V gene TRBV7-9 combines with J gene TRBJ2-7; 7 bases are a match to TRBD1. CDR3 loop: CASSSSTGKPLF. The CDR3 DNA follows: TGTGCCAGCAGCTCCTCGACAGGGAAGCCCCTCTTC.